Below, 32 T cell receptor beta chains from the same sample are listed, as sequenced in a study of T-cell reconstitution after alpha-beta-depleted transplantation in children. Preparing the TCRbeta library involved the use of unique molecular identifiers. In TCRdb, the PCR reads were re-called with MiXCR into one record per CDR3 protein. Here the sample spans 550,000 to 800,000 distinct CDR3 sequences, roughly 14% being singletons. The sequencing used PBMCs, collected before TCRalphabeta/CD19-depleted stem cell transplant. The receptors derive from a girl aged 2 to 9 with congenital amegakaryocytic thrombocytopenia, due to receive a stem cell transplant.

The rearrangement joins TRBV12-3 or TRBV12-4 to TRBJ2-1, with 8 bases that match TRBD2. This CDR3 has 18 amino acids. The junction had 15 bases not matched to a gene; V was cut back by 6 bases and J by 2 bases. The CDR3 sequence: CASSLRSSGTSTYNEQFF. The CDR3 DNA reads as TGTGCCAGCAGCCTACGTAGTAGCGGGACCTCGACCTACAATGAGCAGTTCTTC.

This clonotype was counted between two and nine times. The chain uses TRBV7-9 and TRBJ2-1; D is ambiguous. Germline values: CDR1 SEHNR, CDR2 FQNEAQ (reference sequence). Trimming removed 0 bases from V and 8 bases from J, with 11 bases in between. The CDR3 runs to 14 residues. The CDR3 loop reads CASSLALFEDEQFF. CDR3 nucleotide sequence: TGTGCCAGCAGCTTAGCCTTATTCGAGGATGAGCAGTTCTTC.

V usage is TRBV10-3 and J usage is TRBJ2-7; D gene ambiguous. Trimming shortened V by 2 bases and J by 7 bases, and 9 bases separated the two germline ends. Germline-derived CDR1 and CDR2 are ENHRY and SYGVKD. This CDR3 has 12 amino acids. CDR3 nucleotide sequence: TGTGCCATCAGTGAGACCTGGACGGAGCAGTACTTC. Translation: CAISETWTEQYF.

This sequence joins TRBV11-2 and TRBJ2-3, with TRBD2 as a possible D gene (6 bases). The germline gives CDR1 SGHAT, CDR2 FQNNGV. The CDR3 covers 15 residues. Trimming removed 3 bases from V and 1 base from J, with 11 bases in between. CDR3: CASSFGGVGTDTQYF. As DNA, the CDR3 is TGTGCCAGCAGCTTTGGAGGGGTAGGCACAGATACGCAGTATTTT.

The sample holds many counts of this clonotype. The chain recombines TRBV2 with TRBJ2-7; D is perhaps TRBD1 (6 bases). The CDR3 consists of 15 residues. Germline V gene data show CDR1 as SNHLY and CDR2 as FYNNEI. Trimming took off 6 bases at V and 4 bases at J, with 19 bases between the two ends. The CDR3 loop is CASRFGQRPPYEQYF. DNA of the CDR3: TGTGCCAGCAGGTTTGGACAGAGGCCCCCGTACGAGCAGTACTTC.

The sample holds many counts of this clonotype. The chain carries TRBV12-3 or TRBV12-4 and TRBJ1-2; D perhaps matches TRBD1 (6 bases). Trimming cost V 6 bases and J 7 bases, with 15 bases left between them. This CDR3 has 13 amino acids. DNA for the CDR3: TGTGCCAGCAGCCTGGACAGTAGGTTTGGCTACACCTTC. This sequence encodes CASSLDSRFGYTF.

In this sample, this clonotype turned up a few times. The J gene is TRBJ2-2, the V gene TRBV20-1; 8 bases agree with TRBD2. The germline gives CDR1 DFQATT, CDR2 SNEGSKA (reference sequence). The V and J ends lost 3 bases and 7 bases, in that order; junction bases with no gene match: 7. The CDR3 has 14 amino acids. CDR3 loop: CSARGLVGNGELFF. In DNA, the CDR3 is TGCAGTGCTAGGGGACTAGTGGGCAACGGGGAGCTGTTTTTT.

This clonotype was counted only a few times. The chain links TRBV5-4 to TRBJ2-5; TRBD2 is a possible D gene (6 bases). CDR1 and CDR2 (germline): SGHNT, YYREEE (reference sequence). The CDR3 extends over 15 amino acids. Trimming left V 4 bases short and J 3 bases short, with 16 bases between. The CDR3 sequence is CASSGAVGGEETQYF. The CDR3 DNA reads TGTGCCAGCAGCGGCGCGGTAGGAGGGGAAGAGACCCAGTACTTC.

Ten or more counts support this clonotype. The gene calls are TRBV7-9 and TRBJ2-7, with D possibly being TRBD2 (5 bases). V lost 5 bases to trimming and J lost 0 bases, with 5 bases between them. The CDR3 has 12 amino acids. CDR1 is SEHNR and CDR2 is FQNEAQ in the germline V gene (reference sequence). The CDR3 protein is CASSRGSYEQYF. CDR3 bases: TGTGCCAGCAGCCGGGGCTCCTACGAGCAGTACTTC.

This clonotype has more than one count but fewer than ten. The genes are TRBV7-9 and TRBJ1-2, with D possibly being TRBD1 (6 bases). The CDR3 runs 12 residues. Germline CDR1 is SEHNR and CDR2 is FQNEAQ (reference sequence). The V and J ends lost 5 bases and 8 bases respectively, with 12 bases between them. The CDR3 loop reads CASSHRGGGYTF. As DNA, the CDR3 is TGTGCCAGCAGCCATAGGGGGGGAGGCTACACCTTC. Full variable domain (rest looked up from reference TRBV7-9 and TRBJ1-2): DTGVSQNPRHKITKRGQNVTFRCDPISEHNRLYWYRQTLGQGPEFLTYFQNEAQLEKSRLLSDRFSAERPKGSFSTLEIQRTEQGDSAMYLCASSHRGGGYTFGSGTRLTVV.

In its sample, this clonotype was seen a few times. The CDR3 sequence: CATTGVGGDTQYF. In nucleotides, the CDR3 is TGTGCCACCACCGGGGTGGGGGGAGATACGCAGTATTTT. This chain links TRBV2 with TRBJ2-3, with D possibly matching TRBD2 (6 bases). The CDR3 loop spans 13 amino acids. Per germline, CDR1 SNHLY and CDR2 FYNNEI. The V end was cut by 10 bases, the J end by 5 bases, with 16 bases between.

This clonotype was seen a few times. The chain carries TRBV20-1 and TRBJ2-3, with a possible D match to TRBD2 (6 bases). The V end was cut by 6 bases, the J end by 0 bases, with 16 bases between. Germline assignment: CDR1 DFQATT and CDR2 SNEGSKA (reference sequence). CDR3 length: 15 amino acids. DNA for the CDR3: TGCAGTGCGCCGACCCGGGAGTGGAGCACAGATACGCAGTATTTT. Encoded protein: CSAPTREWSTDTQYF.

This clonotype was found a few times. The chain has TRBV5-1 and TRBJ1-1; D uncertain. The V end lost 4 bases, the J end lost 7 bases, and 14 bases lay between the germline ends. CDR3 length equals 13 residues. CDR1 and CDR2 from the germline V gene are SGHRS and YFSETQ. The CDR3 is CASSPVGGIEAFF. The DNA for the CDR3 is TGCGCCAGCAGCCCAGTCGGCGGAATTGAAGCTTTCTTT. Full variable domain (missing parts from reference TRBV5-1 and TRBJ1-1): KAGVTQTPRYLIKTRGQQVTLSCSPISGHRSVSWYQQTPGQGLQFLFEYFSETQRNKGNFPGRFSGRQFSNSRSEMNVSTLELGDSALYLCASSPVGGIEAFFGQGTRLTVV.

This clonotype has only one observation. The rearrangement uses TRBV20-1 and TRBJ2-1; D is unclear. This CDR3 comprises 14 residues. Germline CDR1 DFQATT, CDR2 SNEGSKA (reference sequence). Deletions cut 6 bases from V and 1 base from J, with 13 bases between. CDR3 sequence (DNA): TGCAGTGCCGCGCCAGATACTTCCTACAATGAGCAGTTCTTC. It yields the protein CSAAPDTSYNEQFF.

The chain links TRBV20-1 to TRBJ1-3; D not resolved. The germline CDR1 and CDR2 sequences are DFQATT and SNEGSKA (reference sequence). V was trimmed by 5 bases and J by 0 bases, leaving 11 bases between them. There are 14 residues in the CDR3. The CDR3 here is CSAGRRSSGNTIYF. CDR3 DNA sequence: TGCAGTGCTGGGCGCAGAAGCTCTGGAAACACCATATATTTT.

This clonotype was detected ten times or more. This chain uses TRBV3-1 with TRBJ2-7; TRBD1 is a possible D gene (5 bases). CDR1 and CDR2 (germline): LGHDT, YNNKEL (reference sequence). The CDR3 loop spans 14 amino acids. V lost 0 bases and J lost 4, with 10 bases in between. The CDR3 DNA reads as TGTGCCAGCAGCCAAGATAACACAGGATACGAGCAGTACTTC. Protein: CASSQDNTGYEQYF.

This clonotype was seen only a few times. The rearrangement joins TRBV5-6 to TRBJ2-1; weak D call: TRBD2 (6 bases). V lost 5 bases and J lost 3, with 6 bases in between. The CDR3 loop spans 12 amino acids. Germline V gives CDR1 SGHDT, CDR2 YYEEEE. CDR3 bases: TGTGCCAGCAGAGCGGGCTACAATGAGCAGTTCTTC. Translated: CASRAGYNEQFF. Drawing the rest from reference TRBV5-6 and TRBJ2-1, the complete variable domain is DAGVTQSPTHLIKTRGQQVTLRCSPKSGHDTVSWYQQALGQGPQFIFQYYEEEERQRGNFPDRFSGHQFPNYSSELNVNALLLGDSALYLCASRAGYNEQFFGPGTRLTVL.

This clonotype was seen many times. The chain combines TRBV10-3 with TRBJ2-7; D remains ambiguous. V lost 2 bases and J lost 4, with 6 bases in between. There are 12 residues in the CDR3. Germline V lookup: CDR1 ENHRY, CDR2 SYGVKD. Here the CDR3 reads CAISENSYEQYF. The CDR3 nucleotides read TGTGCCATCAGTGAGAATTCGTACGAGCAGTACTTC.

The table lists this clonotype with a few counts. The chain is built from TRBV20-1 and TRBJ2-5; perhaps TRBD2 as D (5 bases). Germline V gene sequence: CDR1 DFQATT, CDR2 SNEGSKA (reference sequence). Trimming shortened V by 6 bases and J by 2 bases, and 13 bases separated the two germline ends. The CDR3 extends over 13 amino acids. CDR3 loop: CSASRGSQETQYF. CDR3 nucleotide sequence: TGCAGTGCGTCGCGAGGGAGTCAAGAGACCCAGTACTTC.

This rearrangement joins TRBV18 to TRBJ1-1; 7 bases line up with TRBD1. CDR1 and CDR2 from the germline V gene are KGHSH and LQKENI. Losses at the gene ends were 5 bases for V and 5 bases for J; bases not matched to a gene: 8. The CDR3 totals 14 residues. CDR3 in DNA: TGTGCCAGCTCATTCTCTCAGGGGGAAACTGAAGCTTTCTTT. Protein product: CASSFSQGETEAFF.

This clonotype was observed a handful of times. V usage is TRBV12-3 or TRBV12-4 and J usage is TRBJ1-1; 8 nucleotides match TRBD1. CDR3 length: 16 residues. V shed 5 bases, J shed 1 base, and the junction held 9 bases outside the gene matches. The CDR3 region has the DNA TGTGCCAGCAGTCGGGGACCTCAGGGGGCGAACACTGAAGCTTTCTTT. This sequence encodes CASSRGPQGANTEAFF.

In the case of this clonotype: Relative to the germline gene, one junction end is altered; a read error may explain this. This chain uses TRBV15 with TRBJ2-7; 7 nucleotides agree with TRBD1. The germline V gene has CDR1 LNHNV and CDR2 YYDKDF (reference sequence). The CDR3 covers 18 residues. This CDR3 reads CATSRVPGTEVTSYEQHF. CDR3 coding DNA: TGTGCCACCAGCAGAGTCCCTGGGACAGAGGTCACTTCCTACGAGCAGCACTTC.

The CDR3: CASSFGSSGTQETQYF. The CDR3 region has the DNA TGTGCCAGCAGCTTCGGATCTAGCGGTACCCAAGAGACCCAGTACTTC. The chain recombines TRBV7-9 with TRBJ2-5; 7 bases line up with TRBD2. CDR1 is SEHNR and CDR2 is FQNEAQ in the germline V gene (reference sequence). Germline trimming cut 3 bases from V and 1 base from J; bases unmatched to any gene: 8. CDR3 size: 16 residues.

The table lists this clonotype with many counts. The chain recombines TRBV20-1 with TRBJ2-2; D call uncertain. Germline values: CDR1 DFQATT, CDR2 SNEGSKA (reference sequence). The CDR3 extends over 14 amino acids. V was cut by 1 base and J by 5 bases, with 11 bases left in between. The CDR3 reads CSARAGALTGELFF. As DNA, the CDR3 is TGCAGTGCTAGAGCGGGCGCCCTTACCGGGGAGCTGTTTTTT.

This chain joins TRBV28 and TRBJ2-7; D unresolved. The CDR3 sequence is 14 residues long. Germline V gene data show CDR1 as MDHEN and CDR2 as SYDVKM. V shed 2 bases and J shed 2 bases, with 10 bases lying between them. CDR3 loop: CASSLQKITYEQYF. CDR3 in DNA: TGTGCCAGCAGTTTACAGAAAATTACCTACGAGCAGTACTTC.

Many counts were recorded for this clonotype. J is TRBJ2-2 and V is TRBV20-1; D uncertain. From germline, CDR1 is DFQATT and CDR2 SNEGSKA (reference sequence). V lost 1 base, J lost 3 bases, and 18 bases lay in between. The CDR3 contains 17 residues. The CDR3 DNA follows: TGCAGTGCTAGAGCCCCCCCGCCGGCTTCTCACACCGGGGAGCTGTTTTTT. Translation: CSARAPPPASHTGELFF.

There are a few counts of this clonotype. This chain connects TRBV10-2 to TRBJ2-1; no clear D gene. Germline CDR1 reads WSHSY; CDR2 reads SAAADI. The CDR3 extends over 13 amino acids. Between the trimmed V and J ends, which lost 3 bases and 6 bases, there was a span of 9 bases. The CDR3 DNA follows: TGCGCCAGCAGTGATGCACTCTTCAATGAGCAGTTCTTC. This translates into CASSDALFNEQFF.

J is TRBJ2-7 and V is TRBV2; 11 bases align to TRBD2. Germline values: CDR1 SNHLY, CDR2 FYNNEI. The CDR3 has 18 amino acids. With 7 bases clipped from V and 6 bases from J, the junction kept 20 bases outside the gene matches. For the CDR3, the DNA is TGTGCCAGCAAGCGTACCGACATAGCGGGAGGGCCGGCCGGCGAGCAGTACTTC. Its protein product is CASKRTDIAGGPAGEQYF.

This clonotype was detected ten times or more. V gene TRBV29-1 combines with J gene TRBJ1-1; 8 bases map to TRBD1. Germline V gives CDR1 SQVTM, CDR2 ANQGSEA. Unmatched junction bases numbered 17, after V lost 3 bases and J lost 8 bases. CDR3 length equals 16 residues. The CDR3 nucleotides read TGCAGCGTTGATGTCCCCTTGGACAGGGTAGGGTACGAAGCTTTCTTT. It codes for CSVDVPLDRVGYEAFF.

This clonotype was counted a few times. The V and J genes are TRBV7-9 and TRBJ2-7; D call uncertain. V lost 5 bases, J lost 7 bases, and 9 bases lay in between. Germline-derived CDR1 and CDR2 are SEHNR and FQNEAQ (reference sequence). The CDR3 spans 11 residues. For the CDR3, the DNA is TGTGCCAGCAGCGCTACCTCGGAGCAGTACTTC. Encoded protein: CASSATSEQYF.

This clonotype was observed at least ten times. This chain's CDR3 is CASSRSGTGYGEQYF. The CDR3 region has the DNA TGTGCCAGCAGTAGGTCCGGGACAGGGTATGGTGAGCAGTACTTC. The chain carries TRBV6-1 and TRBJ2-7, with 9 nucleotides matching TRBD1. Trimming cost V 5 bases and J 7 bases; bases outside gene matches: 12. The CDR3 length is 15 residues. Germline V gives CDR1 MNHNS, CDR2 SASEGT.

This clonotype was observed many times. V and J are TRBV21-1 and TRBJ2-7; TRBD1, as called in the table, went unchecked against the DNA. TRBV21-1 is deemed a pseudogene. The CDR3 consists of 14 residues. The CDR3 loop reads CASSMEGTGDEQYF. CDR3 in DNA: TGTGCCAGCAGCATGGAGGGGACAGGGGACGAGCAGTACTTC.